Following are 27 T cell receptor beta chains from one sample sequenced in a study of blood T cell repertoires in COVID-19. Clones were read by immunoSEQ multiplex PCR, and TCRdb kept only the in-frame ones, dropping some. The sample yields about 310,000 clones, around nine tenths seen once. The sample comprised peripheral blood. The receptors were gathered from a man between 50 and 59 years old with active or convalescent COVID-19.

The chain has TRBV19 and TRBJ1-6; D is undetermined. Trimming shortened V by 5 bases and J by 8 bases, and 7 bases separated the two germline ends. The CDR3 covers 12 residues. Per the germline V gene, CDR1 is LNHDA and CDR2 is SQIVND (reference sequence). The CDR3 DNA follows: TGTGCCAGTAGTGCACAGCATTCACCCCTCCACTTT. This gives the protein CASSAQHSPLHF.

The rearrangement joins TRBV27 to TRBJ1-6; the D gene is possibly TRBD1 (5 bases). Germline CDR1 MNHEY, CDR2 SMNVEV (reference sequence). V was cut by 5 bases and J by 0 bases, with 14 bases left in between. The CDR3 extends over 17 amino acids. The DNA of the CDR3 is TGTGCCAGCAGTCAAAGGGGCATAAGCTCCTATAATTCACCCCTCCACTTT. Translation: CASSQRGISSYNSPLHF.

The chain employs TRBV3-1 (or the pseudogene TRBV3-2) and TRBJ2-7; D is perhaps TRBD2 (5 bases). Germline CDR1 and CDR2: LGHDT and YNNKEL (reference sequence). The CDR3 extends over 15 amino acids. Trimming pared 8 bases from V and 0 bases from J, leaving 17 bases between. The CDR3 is CASARGELGSYEQYF. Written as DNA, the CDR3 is TGTGCCAGCGCCAGAGGTGAACTAGGCTCCTACGAGCAGTACTTC.

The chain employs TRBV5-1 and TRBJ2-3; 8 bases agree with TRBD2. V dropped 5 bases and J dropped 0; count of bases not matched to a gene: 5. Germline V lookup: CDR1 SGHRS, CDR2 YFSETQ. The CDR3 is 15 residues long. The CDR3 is CASRSASGSTDTQYF. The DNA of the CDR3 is TGCGCCAGCAGGTCGGCTAGCGGGAGCACAGATACGCAGTATTTT.

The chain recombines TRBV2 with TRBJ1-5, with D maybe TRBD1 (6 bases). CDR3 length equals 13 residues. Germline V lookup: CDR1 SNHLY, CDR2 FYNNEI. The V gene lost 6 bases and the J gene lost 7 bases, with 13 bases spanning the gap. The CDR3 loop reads CASRTQGTQPQHF. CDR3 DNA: TGTGCCAGCAGGACACAGGGTACCCAGCCCCAGCATTTT.

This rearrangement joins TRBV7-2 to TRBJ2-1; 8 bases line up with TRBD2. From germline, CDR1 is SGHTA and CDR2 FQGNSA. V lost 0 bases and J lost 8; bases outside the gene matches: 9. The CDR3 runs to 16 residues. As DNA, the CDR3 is TGTGCCAGCAGCTTAGCGCTCGCGGGGGGCGAGGATGAGCAGTTCTTC. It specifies CASSLALAGGEDEQFF.

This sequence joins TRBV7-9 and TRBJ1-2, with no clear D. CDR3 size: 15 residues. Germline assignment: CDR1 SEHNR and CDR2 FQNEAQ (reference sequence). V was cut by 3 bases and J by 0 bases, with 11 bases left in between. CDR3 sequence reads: CASSFAGEPNYGYTF. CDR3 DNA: TGTGCCAGCAGCTTTGCCGGAGAGCCTAACTATGGCTACACCTTC.

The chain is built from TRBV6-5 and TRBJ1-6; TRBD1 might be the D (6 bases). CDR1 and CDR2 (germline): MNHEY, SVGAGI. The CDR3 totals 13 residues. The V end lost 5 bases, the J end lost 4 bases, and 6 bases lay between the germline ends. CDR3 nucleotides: TGTGCCAGCAGTAGGGGGTATAATTCACCCCTCCACTTT. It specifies CASSRGYNSPLHF.

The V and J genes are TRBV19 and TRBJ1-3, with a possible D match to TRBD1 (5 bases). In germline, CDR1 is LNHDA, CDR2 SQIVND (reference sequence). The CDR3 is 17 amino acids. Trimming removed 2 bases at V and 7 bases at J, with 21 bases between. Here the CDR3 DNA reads TGTGCCAGTAGTATATATGGGGCCCTCGCTCTTCCCAACACCATATATTTT. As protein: CASSIYGALALPNTIYF.

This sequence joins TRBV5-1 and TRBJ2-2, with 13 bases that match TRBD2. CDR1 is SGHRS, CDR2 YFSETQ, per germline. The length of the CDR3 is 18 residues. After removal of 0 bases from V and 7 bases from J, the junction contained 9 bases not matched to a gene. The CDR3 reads CASSLGPGTSGMDGELFF. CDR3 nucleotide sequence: TGCGCCAGCAGCTTGGGACCCGGGACTAGCGGGATGGACGGGGAGCTGTTTTTT.

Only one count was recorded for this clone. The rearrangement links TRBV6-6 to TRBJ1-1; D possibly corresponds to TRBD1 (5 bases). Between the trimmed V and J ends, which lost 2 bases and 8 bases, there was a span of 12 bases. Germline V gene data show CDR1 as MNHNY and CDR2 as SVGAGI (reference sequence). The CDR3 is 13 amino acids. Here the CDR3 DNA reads TGTGCCAGCAGTTACGGGGCGGTCGCGGAAGCTTTCTTT. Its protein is CASSYGAVAEAFF.

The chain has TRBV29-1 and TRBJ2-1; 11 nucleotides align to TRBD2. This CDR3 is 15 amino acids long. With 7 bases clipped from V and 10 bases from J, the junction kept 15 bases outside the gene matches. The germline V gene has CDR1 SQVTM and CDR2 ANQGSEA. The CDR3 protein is CSAERDRLAGGEQFF. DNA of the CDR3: TGCAGCGCCGAACGGGACAGGCTAGCGGGAGGAGAGCAGTTCTTC.

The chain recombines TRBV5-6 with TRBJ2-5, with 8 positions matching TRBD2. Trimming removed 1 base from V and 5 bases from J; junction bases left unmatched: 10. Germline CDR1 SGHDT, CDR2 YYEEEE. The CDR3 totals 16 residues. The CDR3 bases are TGTGCCAGCAGCTTGCTCCCCCGCGGGGGGCTCGAGACCCAGTACTTC. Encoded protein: CASSLLPRGGLETQYF.

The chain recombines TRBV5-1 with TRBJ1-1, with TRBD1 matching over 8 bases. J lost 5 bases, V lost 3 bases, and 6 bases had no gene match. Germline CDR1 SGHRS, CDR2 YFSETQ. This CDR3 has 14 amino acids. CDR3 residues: CASSSQTGDTEAFF. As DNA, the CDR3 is TGCGCCAGCAGCTCCCAGACAGGGGATACTGAAGCTTTCTTT.

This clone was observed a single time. CDR3 bases: TGTGCCAGCAGCTTCTGGGCCCTCACTGAAGCTTTCTTT. Residues: CASSFWALTEAFF. The V call is TRBV7-9, the J call TRBJ1-1; D remains ambiguous. The germline CDR1 and CDR2 sequences are SEHNR and FQNEAQ (reference sequence). This CDR3 is built from 13 residues. Trimming took 3 bases from V and 4 from J, leaving 9 bases between them.

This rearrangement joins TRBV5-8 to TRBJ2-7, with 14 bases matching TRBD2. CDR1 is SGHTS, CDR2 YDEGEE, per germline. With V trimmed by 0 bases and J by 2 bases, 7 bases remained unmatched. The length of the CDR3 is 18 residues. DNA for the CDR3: TGTGCCAGCAGCTTGGCCGGGACTAGCGGGGGCATAACCTACGAGCAGTACTTC. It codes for CASSLAGTSGGITYEQYF.

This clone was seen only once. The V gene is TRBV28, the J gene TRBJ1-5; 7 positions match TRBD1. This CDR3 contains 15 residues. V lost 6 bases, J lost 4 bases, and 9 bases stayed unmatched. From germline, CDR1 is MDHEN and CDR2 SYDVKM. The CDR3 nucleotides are TGTGCCAGCAGCCCGCGTACAGGGGAGAATCAGCCCCAGCATTTT. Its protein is CASSPRTGENQPQHF.

For the CDR3, the DNA is TGCGCCAGCAGCACGGGGACTAGCGGGGTGACAGATACGCAGTATTTT. This gives the protein CASSTGTSGVTDTQYF. The rearrangement uses TRBV5-1 and TRBJ2-3; 13 positions match TRBD2. Germline trimming cut 4 bases from V and 3 bases from J; bases unmatched to any gene: 5. There are 16 residues in the CDR3. Germline V lookup: CDR1 SGHRS, CDR2 YFSETQ.

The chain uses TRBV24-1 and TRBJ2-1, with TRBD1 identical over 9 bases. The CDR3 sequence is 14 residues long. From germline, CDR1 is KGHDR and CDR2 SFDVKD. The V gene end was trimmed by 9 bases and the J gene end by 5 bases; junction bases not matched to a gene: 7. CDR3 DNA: TGTGCCACCCAGGGACAGGGAGGAAACAATGAGCAGTTCTTC. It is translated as CATQGQGGNNEQFF.

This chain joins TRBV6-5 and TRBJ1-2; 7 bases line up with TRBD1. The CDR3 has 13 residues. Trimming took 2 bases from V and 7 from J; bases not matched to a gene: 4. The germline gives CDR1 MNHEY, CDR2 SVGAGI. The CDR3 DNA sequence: TGTGCCAGCAGTTACAAGGGGGCGACTGGCTACACCTTC. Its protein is CASSYKGATGYTF.

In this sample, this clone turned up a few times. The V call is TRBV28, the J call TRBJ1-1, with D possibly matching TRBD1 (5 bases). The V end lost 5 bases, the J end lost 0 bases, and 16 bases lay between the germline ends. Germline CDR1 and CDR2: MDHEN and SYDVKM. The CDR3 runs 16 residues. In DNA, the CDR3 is TGTGCCAGCAGTCCACCCCGCTACAGGATGAACACTGAAGCTTTCTTT. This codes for CASSPPRYRMNTEAFF. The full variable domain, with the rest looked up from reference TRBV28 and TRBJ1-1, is DVKVTQSSRYLVKRTGEKVFLECVQDMDHENMFWYRQDPGLGLRLIYFSYDVKMKEKGDIPEGYSVSREKKERFSLILESASTNQTSMYLCASSPPRYRMNTEAFFGQGTRLTVV.

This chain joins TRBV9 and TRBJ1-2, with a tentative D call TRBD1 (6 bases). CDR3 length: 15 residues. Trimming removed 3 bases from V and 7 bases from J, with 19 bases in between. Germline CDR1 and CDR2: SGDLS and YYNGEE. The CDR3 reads CASSELQGGLAGYTF. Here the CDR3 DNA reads TGTGCCAGCAGCGAACTACAGGGTGGGCTGGCTGGCTACACCTTC.

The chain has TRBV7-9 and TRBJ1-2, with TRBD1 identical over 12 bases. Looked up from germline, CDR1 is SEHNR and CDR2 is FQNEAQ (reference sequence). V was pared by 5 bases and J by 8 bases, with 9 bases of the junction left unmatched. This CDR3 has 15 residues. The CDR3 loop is CASSLSAGTGGGYTF. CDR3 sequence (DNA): TGTGCCAGCAGCCTATCCGCCGGGACAGGGGGCGGCTACACCTTC.

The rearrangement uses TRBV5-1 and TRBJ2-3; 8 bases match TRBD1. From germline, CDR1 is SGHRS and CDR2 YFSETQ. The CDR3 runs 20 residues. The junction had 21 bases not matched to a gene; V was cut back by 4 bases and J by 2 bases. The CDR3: CASSPKDQVLQGEFTDTQYF. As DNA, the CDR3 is TGCGCCAGCAGCCCGAAGGATCAGGTATTACAGGGGGAGTTCACAGATACGCAGTATTTT.

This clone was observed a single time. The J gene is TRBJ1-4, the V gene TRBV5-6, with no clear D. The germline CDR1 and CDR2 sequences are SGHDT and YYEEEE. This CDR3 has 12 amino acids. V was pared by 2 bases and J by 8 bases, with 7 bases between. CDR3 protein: CASSLLQEKLFF. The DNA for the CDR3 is TGTGCCAGCAGCTTATTACAGGAAAAACTGTTTTTT.

CDR3 region: CASSRAIGTARDPVELGQQETQYF. Written as DNA, the CDR3 is TGTGCCAGCAGTCGAGCGATTGGGACAGCAAGAGACCCAGTAGAGTTGGGACAGCAAGAGACCCAGTACTTC. This chain uses TRBV28 with TRBJ2-5; 7 nucleotides agree with TRBD1. V shed 5 bases and J 2 bases; nucleotides not matched to a gene: 35. The CDR3 is 24 residues long. Germline values: CDR1 MDHEN, CDR2 SYDVKM.

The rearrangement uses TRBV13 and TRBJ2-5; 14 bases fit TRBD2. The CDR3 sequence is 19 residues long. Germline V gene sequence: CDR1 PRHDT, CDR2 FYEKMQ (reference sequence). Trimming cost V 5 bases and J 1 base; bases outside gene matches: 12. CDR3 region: CASSNLWGLAGDIQETQYF. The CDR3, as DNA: TGTGCCAGCAGCAACCTTTGGGGACTAGCGGGGGATATCCAAGAGACCCAGTACTTC.